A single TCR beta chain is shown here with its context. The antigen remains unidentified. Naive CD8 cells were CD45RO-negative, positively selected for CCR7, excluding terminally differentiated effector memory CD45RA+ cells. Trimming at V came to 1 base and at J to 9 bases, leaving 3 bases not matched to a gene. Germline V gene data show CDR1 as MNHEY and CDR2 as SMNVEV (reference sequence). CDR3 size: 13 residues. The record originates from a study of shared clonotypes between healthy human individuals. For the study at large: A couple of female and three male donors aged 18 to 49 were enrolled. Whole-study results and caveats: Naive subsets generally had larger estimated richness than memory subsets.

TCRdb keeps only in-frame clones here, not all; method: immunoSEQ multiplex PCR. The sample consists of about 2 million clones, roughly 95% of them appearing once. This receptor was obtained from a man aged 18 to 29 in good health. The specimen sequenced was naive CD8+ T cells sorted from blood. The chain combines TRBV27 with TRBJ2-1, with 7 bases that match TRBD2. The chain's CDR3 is CASSLWGGIEQFF. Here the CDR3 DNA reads TGTGCCAGCAGTTTATGGGGGGGGATTGAGCAGTTCTTC.